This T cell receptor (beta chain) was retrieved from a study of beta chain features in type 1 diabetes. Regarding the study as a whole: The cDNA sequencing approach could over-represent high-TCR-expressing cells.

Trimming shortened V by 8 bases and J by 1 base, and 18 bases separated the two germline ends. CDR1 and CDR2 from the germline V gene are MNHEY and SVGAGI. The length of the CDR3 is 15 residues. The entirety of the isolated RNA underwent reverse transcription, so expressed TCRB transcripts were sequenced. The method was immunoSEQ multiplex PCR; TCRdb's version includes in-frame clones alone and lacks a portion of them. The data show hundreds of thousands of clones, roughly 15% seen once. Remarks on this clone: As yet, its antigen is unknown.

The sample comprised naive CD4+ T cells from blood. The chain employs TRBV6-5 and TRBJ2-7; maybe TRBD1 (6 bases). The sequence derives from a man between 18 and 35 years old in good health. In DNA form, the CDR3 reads TGTGCCAGCCTGCGATCAGGGGCAGGTTCCTACGAGCAGTACTTC. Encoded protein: CASLRSGAGSYEQYF.